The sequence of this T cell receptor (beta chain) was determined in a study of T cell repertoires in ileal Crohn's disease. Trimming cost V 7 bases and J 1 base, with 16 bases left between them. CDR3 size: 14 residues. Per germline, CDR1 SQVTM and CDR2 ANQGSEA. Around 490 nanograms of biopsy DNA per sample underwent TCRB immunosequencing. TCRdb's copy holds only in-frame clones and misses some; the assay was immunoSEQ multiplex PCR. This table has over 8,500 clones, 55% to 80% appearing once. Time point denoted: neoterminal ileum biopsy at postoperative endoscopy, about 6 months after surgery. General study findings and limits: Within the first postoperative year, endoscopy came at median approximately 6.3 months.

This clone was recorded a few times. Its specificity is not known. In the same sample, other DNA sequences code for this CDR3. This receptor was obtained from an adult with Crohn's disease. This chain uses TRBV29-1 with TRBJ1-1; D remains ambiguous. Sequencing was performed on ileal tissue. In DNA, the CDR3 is TGCAGCGGAAGAGTACAGCCCACGAACACTGAAGCTTTCTTT. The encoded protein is CSGRVQPTNTEAFF.